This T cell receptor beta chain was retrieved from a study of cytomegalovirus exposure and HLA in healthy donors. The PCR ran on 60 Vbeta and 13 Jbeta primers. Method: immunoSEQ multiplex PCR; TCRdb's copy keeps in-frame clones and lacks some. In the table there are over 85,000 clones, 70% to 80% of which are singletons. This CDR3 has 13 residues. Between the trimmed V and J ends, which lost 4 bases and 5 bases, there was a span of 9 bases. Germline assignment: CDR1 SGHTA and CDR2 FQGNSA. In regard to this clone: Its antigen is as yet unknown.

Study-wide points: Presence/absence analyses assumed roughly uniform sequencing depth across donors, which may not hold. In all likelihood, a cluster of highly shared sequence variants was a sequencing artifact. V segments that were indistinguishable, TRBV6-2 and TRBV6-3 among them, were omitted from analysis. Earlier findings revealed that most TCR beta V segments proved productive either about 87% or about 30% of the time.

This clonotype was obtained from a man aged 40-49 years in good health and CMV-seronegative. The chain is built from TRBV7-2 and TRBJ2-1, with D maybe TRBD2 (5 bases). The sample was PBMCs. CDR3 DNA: TGTGCCAGCAGCTCTGGACTCCACAATGAGCAGTTCTTC. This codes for CASSSGLHNEQFF. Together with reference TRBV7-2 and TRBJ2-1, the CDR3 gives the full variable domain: GAGVSQSPSNKVTEKGKDVELRCDPISGHTALYWYRQSLGQGLEFLIYFQGNSAPDKSGLPSDRFSAERTGGSVSTLTIQRTQQEDSAVYLCASSSGLHNEQFFGPGTRLTVL.